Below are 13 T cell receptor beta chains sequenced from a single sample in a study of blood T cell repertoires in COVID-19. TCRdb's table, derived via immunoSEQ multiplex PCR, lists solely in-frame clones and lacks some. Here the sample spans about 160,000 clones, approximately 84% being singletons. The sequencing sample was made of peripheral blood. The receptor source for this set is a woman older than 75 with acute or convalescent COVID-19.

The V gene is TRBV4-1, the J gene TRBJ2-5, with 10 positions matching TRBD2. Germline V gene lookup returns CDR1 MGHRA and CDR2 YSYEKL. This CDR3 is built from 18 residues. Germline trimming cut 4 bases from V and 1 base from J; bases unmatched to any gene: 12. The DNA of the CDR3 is TGCGCCAGCAGCCGGGCTCAAGGGAGCGGGAGGGCCCAAGAGACCCAGTACTTC. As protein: CASSRAQGSGRAQETQYF.

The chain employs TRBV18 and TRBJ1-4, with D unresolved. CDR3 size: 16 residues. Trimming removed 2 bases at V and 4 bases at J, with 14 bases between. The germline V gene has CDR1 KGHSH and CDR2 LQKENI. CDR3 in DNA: TGTGCCAGCTCACCATTTGGCACAGTCCTTAATGAAAAACTGTTTTTT. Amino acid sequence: CASSPFGTVLNEKLFF.

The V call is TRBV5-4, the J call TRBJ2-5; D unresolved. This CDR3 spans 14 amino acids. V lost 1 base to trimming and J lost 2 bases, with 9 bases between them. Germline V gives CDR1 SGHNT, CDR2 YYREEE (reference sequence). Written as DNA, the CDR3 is TGTGCCAGCAGCTTGAGGCGGTATCAAGAGACCCAGTACTTC. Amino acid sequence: CASSLRRYQETQYF.

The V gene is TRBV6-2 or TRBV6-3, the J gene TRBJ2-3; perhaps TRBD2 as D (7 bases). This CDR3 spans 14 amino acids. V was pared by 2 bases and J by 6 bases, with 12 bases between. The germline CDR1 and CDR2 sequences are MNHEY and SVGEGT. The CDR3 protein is CASSYGGAEDTQYF. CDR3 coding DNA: TGTGCCAGCAGTTACGGGGGGGCGGAGGATACGCAGTATTTT.

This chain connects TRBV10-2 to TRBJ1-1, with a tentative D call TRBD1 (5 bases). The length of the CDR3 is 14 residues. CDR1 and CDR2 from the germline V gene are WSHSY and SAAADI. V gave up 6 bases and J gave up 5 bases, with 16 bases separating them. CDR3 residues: CASSVGGDWTEAFF. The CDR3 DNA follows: TGCGCCAGCAGCGTCGGAGGGGATTGGACTGAAGCTTTCTTT.

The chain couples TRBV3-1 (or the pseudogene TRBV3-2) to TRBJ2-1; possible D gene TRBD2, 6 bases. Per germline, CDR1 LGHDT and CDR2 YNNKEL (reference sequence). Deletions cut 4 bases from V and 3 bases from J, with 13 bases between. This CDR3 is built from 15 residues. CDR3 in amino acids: CASSLRESVYNEQFF. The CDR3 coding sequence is TGTGCCAGCAGCCTCCGGGAGTCGGTCTACAATGAGCAGTTCTTC.

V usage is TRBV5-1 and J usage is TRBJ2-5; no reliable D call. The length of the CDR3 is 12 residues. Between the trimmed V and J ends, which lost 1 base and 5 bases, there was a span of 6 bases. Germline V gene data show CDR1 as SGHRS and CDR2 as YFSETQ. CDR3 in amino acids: CASSLTIETQYF. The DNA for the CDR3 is TGCGCCAGCAGCTTGACTATTGAGACCCAGTACTTC.

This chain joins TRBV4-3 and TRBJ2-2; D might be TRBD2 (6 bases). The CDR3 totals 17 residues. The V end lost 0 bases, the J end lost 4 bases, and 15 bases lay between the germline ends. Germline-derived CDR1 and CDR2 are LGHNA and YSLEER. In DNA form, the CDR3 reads TGCGCCAGCAGCCAAGACAATCCAGGGAGGTCCACCGGGGAGCTGTTTTTT. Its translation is CASSQDNPGRSTGELFF.

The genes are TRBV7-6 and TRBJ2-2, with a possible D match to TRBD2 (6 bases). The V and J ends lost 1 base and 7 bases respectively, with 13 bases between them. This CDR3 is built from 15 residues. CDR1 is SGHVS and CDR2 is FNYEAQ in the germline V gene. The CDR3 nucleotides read TGTGCCAGCAGCTTAGTCGGGAGTGGAGTCGGGGAGCTGTTTTTT. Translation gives CASSLVGSGVGELFF.

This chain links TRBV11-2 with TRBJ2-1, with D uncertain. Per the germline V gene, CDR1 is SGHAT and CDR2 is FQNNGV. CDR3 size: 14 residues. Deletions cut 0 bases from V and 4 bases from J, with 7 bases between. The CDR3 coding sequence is TGTGCCAGCAGCTTAGATTCCCAGTACAATGAGCAGTTCTTC. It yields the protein CASSLDSQYNEQFF.

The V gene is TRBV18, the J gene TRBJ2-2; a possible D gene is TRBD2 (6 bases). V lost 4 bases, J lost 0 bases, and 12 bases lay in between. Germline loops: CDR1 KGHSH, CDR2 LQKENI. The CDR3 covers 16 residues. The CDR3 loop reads CASSLWDLANTGELFF. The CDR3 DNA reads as TGTGCCAGCTCACTGTGGGACTTGGCGAACACCGGGGAGCTGTTTTTT. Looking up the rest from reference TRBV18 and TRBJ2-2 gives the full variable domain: NAGVMQNPRHLVRRRGQEARLRCSPMKGHSHVYWYRQLPEEGLKFMVYLQKENIIDESGMPKERFSAEFPKEGPSILRIQQVVRGDSAAYFCASSLWDLANTGELFFGEGSRLTVL.

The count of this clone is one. CDR3 sequence reads: CANRDRDNEQFF. The CDR3 DNA follows: TGTGCCAACCGGGACAGGGACAATGAGCAGTTCTTC. The J gene is TRBJ2-1, the V gene TRBV21-1; TRBD1, as called in the table, went unchecked against the DNA. TRBV21-1 is an annotated pseudogene. CDR3 length equals 12 residues.

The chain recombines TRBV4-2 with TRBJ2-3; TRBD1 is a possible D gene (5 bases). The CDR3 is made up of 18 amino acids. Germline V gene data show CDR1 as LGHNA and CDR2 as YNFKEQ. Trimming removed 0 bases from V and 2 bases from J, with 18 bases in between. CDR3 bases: TGTGCCAGCAGCCAAGAGAGGTATGGGGCGACCTACACAGATACGCAGTATTTT. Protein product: CASSQERYGATYTDTQYF.